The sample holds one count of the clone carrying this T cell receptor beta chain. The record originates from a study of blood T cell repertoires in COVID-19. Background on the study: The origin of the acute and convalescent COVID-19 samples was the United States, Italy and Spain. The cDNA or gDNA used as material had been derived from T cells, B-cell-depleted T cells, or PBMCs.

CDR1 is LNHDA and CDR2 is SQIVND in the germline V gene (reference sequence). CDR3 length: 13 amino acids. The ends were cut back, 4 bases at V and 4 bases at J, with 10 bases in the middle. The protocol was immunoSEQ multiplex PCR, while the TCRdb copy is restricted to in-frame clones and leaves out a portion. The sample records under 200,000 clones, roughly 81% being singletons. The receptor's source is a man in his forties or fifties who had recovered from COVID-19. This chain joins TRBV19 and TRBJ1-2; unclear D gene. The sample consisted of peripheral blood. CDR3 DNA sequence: TGTGCCAGTAGTACGTGGCAGGCCTATGGCTACACCTTC. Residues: CASSTWQAYGYTF.